This paragraph covers one T cell receptor (beta chain) sequence. Its recognized antigen is unknown. It has no much larger one-base neighbor in the sample; base qualities were not kept. This sample is part of a study of T cell responses to AZD1222 COVID-19 vaccine (dated by TCRdb to the early 2020s). As for the study more broadly: TCR sequencing was performed for 233 trial participants, of whom some 200 were given two doses of AZD1222 and some 25 were given two doses of MenACWY control vaccine. Trial participants were enrolled by age into subgroups of 18-55, 56-69 and 70-plus years, and around 140, 26 and 57 TCR-sequenced participants, respectively, were included in these subgroups.

What the authors observed across the whole study: The vaccine-associated CD4 TCRs covered the entire spike protein, and the dominant responses fell in regions 160-218 and 743-854. After two AZD1222 doses, spike-specific TCR breadth and depth were significantly higher than at day 0 and than in MenACWY recipients. Reportedly, almost half of the unique spike-specific TCRs recognized epitopes lying outside the regions that are mutated in the B.1.351 and B.1.1.7 variants. Participants were mostly white British and included more females than males, and it was suggested by the authors that clonal diversity may have been underestimated. No day 14 peak-response samples were available, so repertoires were characterized only after the peak T cell response. In the small 56-69-year group, the increase in depth fell short of significance, most likely because of low power. Conclusions about previously exposed vaccinees are limited because only five to seven AZD1222 recipients were SARS-CoV-2 seropositive at baseline.

In the paper's terms, the time point label means: about 28 days (+/-7) after the second vaccine dose. AZD1222 recipients with second doses at about 4 weeks or about 12 weeks were pooled, because spike-specific TCR depth and breadth did not differ between schedules. The vaccinee samples were drawn from two UK trials, COV001 and COV002, one of which was a single-blind randomized controlled phase 2/3 trial testing AZD1222 (ChAdOx1 nCoV-19) in healthy adults. Trial participant PBMC samples were collected at day 0 and day 28 after the second dose for TCRbeta chain sequencing. The CDR3 regions of human TCRbeta chains were subjected to immunosequencing. The original pipeline was this. TCRs in the repertoires were compared against a reference library of SARS-CoV-2-specific TCRs that had been generated with the MIRA antigen-specificity platform. Breadth meant the fraction of unique TCRs that were SARS-CoV-2-associated, whereas depth meant the fraction of total T cells that were SARS-CoV-2-associated. Each spike-specific TCR was assigned to its reactive spike region and to a CD4 or CD8 class using the MIRA data. Log10-transformed breadth and depth values were compared by one-way ANOVA with Sidak's multiple comparisons tests. TCRdb obtained this table from immuneACCESS and retained in-frame rearrangements with V and J assigned. These tables miss some clones; where compared with another copy, unresolved V genes account for less than half of the shortfall, and the remainder is unexplained. The V and J calls and clone size come from that table; D and trimming were worked out from the DNA. This sample gives more than 65,000 clones in total; around 85% of them show up just once. Roughly 3.1% of the sample is in the top ten clones.

CDR1 and CDR2 (MGHRA, YSYEKL) derive from the germline V gene. V is cut by 0 bases and J by 2 bases, and the space between the germline ends is 7 bases. From the cysteine through the phenylalanine, the CDR3 covers 14 amino acids. The DNA shown is the 42-base CDR3, in frame from base 1. The TCR comes from an adult who received the AZD1222 COVID-19 vaccine. Sample: peripheral blood, taken 28 days after the second AZD1222 dose. The chain couples TRBV4-1 to TRBJ1-2, with no confidently assigned D gene. CDR3 reads: CASSQEMSNYGYTF. The sequenced DNA is TGCGCCAGCAGCCAAGAGATGAGCAACTATGGCTACACCTTC.